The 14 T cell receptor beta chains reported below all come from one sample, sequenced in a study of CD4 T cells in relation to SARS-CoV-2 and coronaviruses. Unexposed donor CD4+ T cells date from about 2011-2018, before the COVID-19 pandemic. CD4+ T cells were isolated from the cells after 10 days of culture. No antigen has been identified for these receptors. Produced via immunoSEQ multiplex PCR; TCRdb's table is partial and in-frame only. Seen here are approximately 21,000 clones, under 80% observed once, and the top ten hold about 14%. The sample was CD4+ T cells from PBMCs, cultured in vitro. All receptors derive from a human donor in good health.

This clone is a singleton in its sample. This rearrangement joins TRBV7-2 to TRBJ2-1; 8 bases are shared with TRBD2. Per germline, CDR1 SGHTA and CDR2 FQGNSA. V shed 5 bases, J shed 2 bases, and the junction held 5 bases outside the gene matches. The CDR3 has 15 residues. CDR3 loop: CASSPPGGPYNEQFF. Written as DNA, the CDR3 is TGTGCCAGCAGCCCTCCGGGGGGGCCCTACAATGAGCAGTTCTTC.

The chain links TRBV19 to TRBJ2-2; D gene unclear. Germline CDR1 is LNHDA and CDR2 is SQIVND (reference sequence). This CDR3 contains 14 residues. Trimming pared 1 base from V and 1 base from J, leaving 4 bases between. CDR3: CASSIGWNTGELFF. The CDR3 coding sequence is TGTGCCAGTAGTATAGGTTGGAACACCGGGGAGCTGTTTTTT.

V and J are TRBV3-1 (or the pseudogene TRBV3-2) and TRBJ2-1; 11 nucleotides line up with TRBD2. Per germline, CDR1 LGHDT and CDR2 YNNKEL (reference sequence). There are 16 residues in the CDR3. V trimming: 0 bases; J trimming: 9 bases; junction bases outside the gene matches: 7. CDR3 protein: CASSQDLGLAGGEQFF. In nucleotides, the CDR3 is TGTGCCAGCAGCCAAGATCTCGGACTAGCGGGTGGTGAGCAGTTCTTC.

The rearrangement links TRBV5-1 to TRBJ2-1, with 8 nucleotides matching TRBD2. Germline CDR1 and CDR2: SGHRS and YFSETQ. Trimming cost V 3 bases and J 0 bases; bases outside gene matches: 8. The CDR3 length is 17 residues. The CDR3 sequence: CASSSAGDSISYNEQFF. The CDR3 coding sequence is TGCGCCAGCAGCTCAGCGGGGGACTCCATCTCCTACAATGAGCAGTTCTTC.

For the CDR3, the DNA is TGTGCCAGTAGTCCCGTCTGGGGGGTAGATGGCAATGAGCAGTTCTTC. This translates into CASSPVWGVDGNEQFF. The chain recombines TRBV19 with TRBJ2-1, with D possibly being TRBD2 (6 bases). Trimming left V 5 bases short and J 6 bases short, with 20 bases between. Germline V gene data show CDR1 as LNHDA and CDR2 as SQIVND (reference sequence). The CDR3 totals 16 residues.

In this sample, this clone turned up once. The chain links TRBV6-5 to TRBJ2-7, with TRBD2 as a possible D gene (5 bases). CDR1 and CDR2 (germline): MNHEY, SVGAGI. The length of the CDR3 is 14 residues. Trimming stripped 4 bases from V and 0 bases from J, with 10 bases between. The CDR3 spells CASSSRGNSYEQYF. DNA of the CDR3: TGTGCCAGCAGTTCTAGAGGGAACTCCTACGAGCAGTACTTC.

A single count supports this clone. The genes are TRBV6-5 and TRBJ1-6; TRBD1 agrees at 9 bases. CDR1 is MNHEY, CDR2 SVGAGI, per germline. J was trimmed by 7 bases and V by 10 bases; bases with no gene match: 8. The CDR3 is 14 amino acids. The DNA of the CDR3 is TGTGCCACCGAGACAGGGGGGTTAAATTCACCCCTCCACTTT. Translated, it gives CATETGGLNSPLHF.

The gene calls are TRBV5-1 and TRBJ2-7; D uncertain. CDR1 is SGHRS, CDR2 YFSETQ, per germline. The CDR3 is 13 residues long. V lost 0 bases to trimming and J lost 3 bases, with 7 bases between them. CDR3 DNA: TGCGCCAGCAGCTTGGCCCGTAGCTACGAGCAGTACTTC. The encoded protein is CASSLARSYEQYF.

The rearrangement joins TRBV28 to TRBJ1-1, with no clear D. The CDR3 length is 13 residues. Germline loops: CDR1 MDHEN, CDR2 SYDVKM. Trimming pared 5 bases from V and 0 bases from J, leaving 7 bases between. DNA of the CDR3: TGTGCCAGCAGTCCGGAAATGAACACTGAAGCTTTCTTT. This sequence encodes CASSPEMNTEAFF.

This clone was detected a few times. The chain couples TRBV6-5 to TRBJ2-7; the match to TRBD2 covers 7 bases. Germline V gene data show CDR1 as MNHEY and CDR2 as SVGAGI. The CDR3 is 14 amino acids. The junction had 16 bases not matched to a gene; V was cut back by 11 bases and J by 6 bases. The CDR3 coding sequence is TGTGCCGCCTCATCGGGGGGACCCGCCGGCGAGCAGTACTTC. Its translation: CAASSGGPAGEQYF.

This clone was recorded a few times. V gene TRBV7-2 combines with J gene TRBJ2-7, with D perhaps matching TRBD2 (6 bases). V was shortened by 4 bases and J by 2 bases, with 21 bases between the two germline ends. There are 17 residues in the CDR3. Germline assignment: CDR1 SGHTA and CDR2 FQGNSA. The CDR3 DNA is TGTGCCAGCAGCTCCCGCGGGGTAGCGGAGCCTCCCTACGAGCAGTACTTC. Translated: CASSSRGVAEPPYEQYF.

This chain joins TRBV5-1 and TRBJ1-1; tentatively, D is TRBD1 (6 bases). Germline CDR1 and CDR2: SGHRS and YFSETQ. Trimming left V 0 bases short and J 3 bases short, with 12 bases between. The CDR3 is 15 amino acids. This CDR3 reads CASSLDYHRDTEAFF. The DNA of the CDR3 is TGCGCCAGCAGCTTGGACTACCACAGGGACACTGAAGCTTTCTTT. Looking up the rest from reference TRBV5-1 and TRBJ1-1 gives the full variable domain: KAGVTQTPRYLIKTRGQQVTLSCSPISGHRSVSWYQQTPGQGLQFLFEYFSETQRNKGNFPGRFSGRQFSNSRSEMNVSTLELGDSALYLCASSLDYHRDTEAFFGQGTRLTVV.

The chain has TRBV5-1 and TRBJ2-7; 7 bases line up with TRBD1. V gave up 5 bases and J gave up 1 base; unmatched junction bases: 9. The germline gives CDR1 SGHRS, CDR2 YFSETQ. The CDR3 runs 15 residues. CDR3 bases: TGCGCCAGCAGTTACGACGGGACAGAGTCCTACGAGCAGTACTTC. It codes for CASSYDGTESYEQYF.

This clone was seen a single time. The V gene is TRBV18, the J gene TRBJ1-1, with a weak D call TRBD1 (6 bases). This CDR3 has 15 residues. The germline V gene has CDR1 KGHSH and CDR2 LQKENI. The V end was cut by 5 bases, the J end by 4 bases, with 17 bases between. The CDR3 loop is CASSSKHREGTEAFF. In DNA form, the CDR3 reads TGTGCCAGCTCATCTAAACACAGGGAGGGCACTGAAGCTTTCTTT.